Shown below are 30 T cell receptor beta chains from a single sample sequenced in a study of T cell responses to AZD1222 COVID-19 vaccine. TCRdb keeps only in-frame clones here, not all; method: immunoSEQ multiplex PCR. The sample includes over 150,000 clones, more than 80% of them seen just once. Sequenced here: peripheral blood, sampled on day 0 of AZD1222 vaccination. The receptors shown here come from an adult in good health.

The rearrangement joins TRBV7-2 to TRBJ2-5; no clear D. CDR3 length equals 12 residues. CDR1 and CDR2 from the germline V gene are SGHTA and FQGNSA. Trimming took 5 bases from V and 1 from J, leaving 5 bases between them. In nucleotides, the CDR3 is TGTGCCAGCAGCCCAGTCCAAGAGACCCAGTACTTC. Its translation: CASSPVQETQYF. The full variable domain, with the rest looked up from reference TRBV7-2 and TRBJ2-5, is GAGVSQSPSNKVTEKGKDVELRCDPISGHTALYWYRQSLGQGLEFLIYFQGNSAPDKSGLPSDRFSAERTGGSVSTLTIQRTQQEDSAVYLCASSPVQETQYFGPGTRLLVL.

This chain joins TRBV7-9 and TRBJ2-7; D perhaps matches TRBD1 (5 bases). There are 13 residues in the CDR3. Germline CDR1 is SEHNR and CDR2 is FQNEAQ (reference sequence). Between the trimmed V and J ends, which lost 3 bases and 7 bases, there was a span of 13 bases. Written as DNA, the CDR3 is TGTGCCAGCAGCTTGACTCAGGGTGGTGAGCAGTACTTC. This sequence encodes CASSLTQGGEQYF.

The chain couples TRBV30 to TRBJ1-5; no definite D call. Germline V gene lookup returns CDR1 GTSNPN and CDR2 SVGIG (reference sequence). V lost 6 bases to trimming and J lost 0 bases, with 15 bases between them. The CDR3 is made up of 15 amino acids. The CDR3: CACATRSRSNQPQHF. CDR3 in DNA: TGTGCCTGCGCGACCAGGAGCCGTAGCAATCAGCCCCAGCATTTT.

V is TRBV7-2 and J is TRBJ1-5; 7 nucleotides match TRBD1. Germline V gene sequence: CDR1 SGHTA, CDR2 FQGNSA. V gave up 3 bases and J gave up 6 bases; unmatched junction bases: 5. The CDR3 contains 14 residues. As DNA, the CDR3 is TGTGCCAGCAGCTTGGGACAGATCATTCAGCCCCAGCATTTT. Its protein is CASSLGQIIQPQHF. The variable domain in full, completed from reference TRBV7-2 and TRBJ1-5, reads GAGVSQSPSNKVTEKGKDVELRCDPISGHTALYWYRQSLGQGLEFLIYFQGNSAPDKSGLPSDRFSAERTGGSVSTLTIQRTQQEDSAVYLCASSLGQIIQPQHFGDGTRLSIL.

This chain joins TRBV11-2 and TRBJ1-5; 8 positions match TRBD1. The CDR3 is made up of 15 amino acids. Germline V CDR1 and CDR2: SGHAT, FQNNGV. Trimming cost V 5 bases and J 5 bases; bases outside gene matches: 8. DNA for the CDR3: TGTGCCAGCAGCATCGGACAGGGAATTGATCAGCCCCAGCATTTT. Protein sequence: CASSIGQGIDQPQHF.

This chain uses TRBV4-2 with TRBJ2-7; unclear D gene. The CDR3 consists of 14 residues. V dropped 0 bases and J dropped 3 bases, with 9 bases sitting between them. CDR1 and CDR2 (germline): LGHNA, YNFKEQ. CDR3 protein: CASSQEYLIYEQYF. CDR3 bases: TGTGCCAGCAGCCAAGAGTACTTAATCTACGAGCAGTACTTC.

V is TRBV28 and J is TRBJ2-7; D is ambiguous. Trimming left V 5 bases short and J 6 bases short, with 23 bases between. The CDR3 is made up of 16 amino acids. Looked up from germline, CDR1 is MDHEN and CDR2 is SYDVKM. The CDR3 sequence is CASSTITGGNSREQYF. CDR3 bases: TGTGCCAGCAGTACGATCACGGGCGGTAATTCCCGCGAGCAGTACTTC.

This chain links TRBV4-2 with TRBJ1-5; perhaps TRBD1 as D (5 bases). Germline-derived CDR1 and CDR2 are LGHNA and YNFKEQ. The CDR3 length is 15 residues. V was cut by 0 bases and J by 2 bases, with 8 bases left in between. DNA of the CDR3: TGTGCCAGCAGCCAAGAGTCGGGGCGCAATCAGCCCCAGCATTTT. Translation: CASSQESGRNQPQHF.

Concerning this clone: The sample has other DNA sequences that encode this CDR3 too. The chain couples TRBV6-2 or TRBV6-3 to TRBJ1-6, with 9 bases fitting TRBD1. Looked up from germline, CDR1 is MNHEY and CDR2 is SVGEGT. The V segment lost 3 bases and the J segment 7 bases; nucleotides outside the gene matches: 1. The CDR3 runs 14 residues. CDR3 sequence reads: CASSYGQGNSPLHF. CDR3 coding DNA: TGTGCCAGCAGTTATGGACAGGGGAATTCACCCCTCCACTTT.

The rearrangement uses TRBV7-3 and TRBJ1-1; D perhaps matches TRBD1 (5 bases). Germline V gene sequence: CDR1 SGHTA, CDR2 FQGTGA. Trimming pared 7 bases from V and 2 bases from J, leaving 17 bases between. The CDR3 has 15 amino acids. CDR3 protein: CASTEGAGRNTEAFF. The CDR3 DNA reads as TGTGCCAGCACTGAAGGTGCAGGGAGAAACACTGAAGCTTTCTTT.

The gene calls are TRBV6-6 and TRBJ1-5, with D unresolved. The CDR3 is 15 residues long. CDR1 MNHNY and CDR2 SVGAGI come from the germline V gene (reference sequence). V was cut by 7 bases and J by 4 bases, with 17 bases left in between. As DNA, the CDR3 is TGTGCCAGCACTAACGGTGGGGTAGTTAATCAGCCCCAGCATTTT. Translated, it gives CASTNGGVVNQPQHF.

The chain uses TRBV5-1 and TRBJ1-2; D is undetermined. Per germline, CDR1 SGHRS and CDR2 YFSETQ. This CDR3 has 15 amino acids. V lost 2 bases, J lost 0 bases, and 11 bases lay in between. CDR3 bases: TGCGCCAGCAGCTTAAGAACACCAGCTAACTATGGCTACACCTTC. It yields the protein CASSLRTPANYGYTF.

This rearrangement joins TRBV12-3 or TRBV12-4 to TRBJ1-3; D remains ambiguous. Trimming took 4 bases from V and 2 from J, leaving 3 bases between them. The CDR3 length is 12 residues. The CDR3 loop is CASSWAGNTIYF. CDR3 nucleotides: TGTGCCAGCAGTTGGGCTGGAAACACCATATATTTT.

This clone has just one count. The chain joins TRBV27 to TRBJ1-2, with a possible D match to TRBD1 (6 bases). V was pared by 6 bases and J by 4 bases, with 21 bases between. CDR1 is MNHEY and CDR2 is SMNVEV in the germline V gene (reference sequence). This CDR3 has 16 amino acids. The CDR3 nucleotides read TGTGCCAGCAGCGCCCGGCGTTCAGGGGCGGGCTATGGCTACACCTTC. Its translation is CASSARRSGAGYGYTF.

The V and J genes are TRBV6-1 and TRBJ1-2; no clear D gene. The CDR3 runs to 14 residues. V lost 1 base to trimming and J lost 8 bases, with 14 bases between them. CDR1 is MNHNS, CDR2 SASEGT, per germline. The CDR3 loop reads CASSEVWTVEGYTF. CDR3 nucleotide sequence: TGTGCCAGCAGTGAAGTGTGGACGGTGGAAGGCTACACCTTC.

The CDR3 loop reads CASSRGTGYSYEQYF. CDR3 nucleotide sequence: TGTGCCAGCAGCCGAGGGACAGGGTACTCCTACGAGCAGTACTTC. The V gene is TRBV5-4, the J gene TRBJ2-7; 9 bases are a match to TRBD1. The CDR3 is made up of 15 amino acids. CDR1 and CDR2 (germline): SGHNT, YYREEE (reference sequence). After removal of 4 bases from V and 0 bases from J, the junction contained 5 bases not matched to a gene.

This chain joins TRBV14 and TRBJ2-1; TRBD2 matches at 13 bases. The CDR3 loop spans 16 amino acids. CDR1 is SGHDN and CDR2 is FVKESK in the germline V gene. J lost 7 bases, V lost 1 base, and 4 bases had no gene match. DNA of the CDR3: TGTGCCAGCAGCCAAGTTCGACTAGCGGGAGGTAATGAGCAGTTCTTC. Residues: CASSQVRLAGGNEQFF. The complete variable domain, with remaining parts taken from reference TRBV14 and TRBJ2-1, reads EAGVTQFPSHSVIEKGQTVTLRCDPISGHDNLYWYRRVMGKEIKFLLHFVKESKQDESGMPNNRFLAERTGGTYSTLKVQPAELEDSGVYFCASSQVRLAGGNEQFFGPGTRLTVL.

The chain combines TRBV2 with TRBJ2-5; the match to TRBD1 covers 8 bases. The CDR3 spans 19 residues. Looked up from germline, CDR1 is SNHLY and CDR2 is FYNNEI. The J segment lost 5 bases and the V segment lost 4 bases, leaving 21 bases of the junction unmatched. The CDR3 loop reads CASSALLVDMTGDRETQYF. The CDR3 DNA reads TGTGCCAGCAGTGCGCTACTAGTTGACATGACAGGGGATAGGGAGACCCAGTACTTC.

The rearrangement links TRBV11-1 to TRBJ2-2; the D is unclear. The CDR3 is made up of 15 amino acids. Trimming stripped 1 base from V and 10 bases from J, with 16 bases between. Per germline, CDR1 SGHAT and CDR2 FQDESV (reference sequence). This CDR3 reads CASSLGSDPSVELFF. CDR3 in DNA: TGTGCCAGCAGCTTAGGATCAGACCCGAGTGTGGAGCTGTTTTTT.

This chain connects TRBV27 to TRBJ2-1, with D perhaps matching TRBD1 (6 bases). The germline gives CDR1 MNHEY, CDR2 SMNVEV (reference sequence). This CDR3 region has 18 residues. Trimming removed 6 bases from V and 3 bases from J, with 24 bases in between. CDR3 bases: TGTGCCAGCAGCTCTAGGCCAATCACAGGGCTAGACTACAATGAGCAGTTCTTC. It specifies CASSSRPITGLDYNEQFF.

V and J are TRBV28 and TRBJ1-4; 7 bases map to TRBD1. With V trimmed by 5 bases and J by 11 bases, 17 bases remained unmatched. This CDR3 spans 16 amino acids. CDR1 and CDR2 from the germline V gene are MDHEN and SYDVKM. CDR3 bases: TGTGCCAGCAGTCCCCCCGGGACAGTGATAATGAGGAAACTGTTTTTT. This gives the protein CASSPPGTVIMRKLFF.

The chain employs TRBV4-1 and TRBJ1-1, with 12 nucleotides matching TRBD1. This CDR3 is 18 amino acids long. V lost 3 bases, J lost 3 bases, and 11 bases stayed unmatched. Germline V CDR1 and CDR2: MGHRA, YSYEKL. The CDR3 reads CASSQESGTGGADTEAFF. The CDR3 nucleotides are TGCGCCAGCAGCCAGGAATCTGGGACAGGGGGCGCGGACACTGAAGCTTTCTTT.

This clone was seen a few times. The chain has TRBV7-2 and TRBJ1-2; 7 bases agree with TRBD1. Germline CDR1 reads SGHTA; CDR2 reads FQGNSA. The trim removed 0 bases at V and 4 bases at J, leaving 2 bases unmatched. CDR3 size: 14 residues. The CDR3 spells CASSLAGGGYGYTF. The CDR3 nucleotides are TGTGCCAGCAGCTTAGCAGGGGGCGGCTATGGCTACACCTTC.

This chain joins TRBV10-1 and TRBJ1-5; D not certain. This CDR3 is built from 13 residues. Germline V gene data show CDR1 as WNHNN and CDR2 as SYGVQD (reference sequence). V was pared by 4 bases and J by 6 bases, with 10 bases between. CDR3 in amino acids: CASSGTGGQPQHF. CDR3 nucleotide sequence: TGCGCCAGCAGTGGGACCGGAGGTCAGCCCCAGCATTTT.

The rearrangement uses TRBV4-1 and TRBJ1-3; possibly TRBD1 for D (5 bases). Deletions cut 0 bases from V and 7 bases from J, with 7 bases between. CDR1 and CDR2 (germline): MGHRA, YSYEKL. This CDR3 region has 13 residues. In DNA form, the CDR3 reads TGCGCCAGCAGCCAAGAGTGGGGCAACACCATATATTTT. Its protein is CASSQEWGNTIYF.

The chain has TRBV19 and TRBJ1-2, with D perhaps matching TRBD1 (6 bases). The length of the CDR3 is 14 residues. Germline V gene data show CDR1 as LNHDA and CDR2 as SQIVND (reference sequence). With 5 bases removed from V and 2 bases from J, the gap between germline ends came to 12 bases. The CDR3 protein is CASSSNQGNYGYTF. Written as DNA, the CDR3 is TGTGCCAGTAGTTCAAACCAGGGGAACTATGGCTACACCTTC. The full variable domain, in which reference TRBV19 and TRBJ1-2 provide the parts outside the CDR3, is DGGITQSPKYLFRKEGQNVTLSCEQNLNHDAMYWYRQDPGQGLRLIYYSQIVNDFQKGDIAEGYSVSREKKESFPLTVTSAQKNPTAFYLCASSSNQGNYGYTFGSGTRLTVV.

The V call is TRBV27, the J call TRBJ2-1, with 8 bases that match TRBD2. V shed 2 bases and J 4 bases; nucleotides not matched to a gene: 7. Germline CDR1 is MNHEY and CDR2 is SMNVEV (reference sequence). The CDR3 contains 16 residues. This CDR3 reads CASSLISSGKYNEQFF. The CDR3, as DNA: TGTGCCAGCAGTTTAATTAGTAGCGGGAAATACAATGAGCAGTTCTTC.

The V call is TRBV7-9, the J call TRBJ1-6; D may be TRBD1 (5 bases). Germline CDR1 and CDR2: SEHNR and FQNEAQ (reference sequence). V was cut by 1 base and J by 11 bases, with 12 bases left in between. This CDR3 spans 14 amino acids. DNA for the CDR3: TGTGCCAGCAGCTTAGGCAGGGACCCGCCACCCCTCCACTTT. It encodes CASSLGRDPPPLHF.

The genes are TRBV7-2 and TRBJ2-4, with 10 bases fitting TRBD1. Unmatched junction bases numbered 8, after V lost 3 bases and J lost 0 bases. The CDR3 is made up of 18 amino acids. CDR1 and CDR2 (germline): SGHTA, FQGNSA. The DNA of the CDR3 is TGTGCCAGCAGCTTCCGGGACAGGGGAAGTTTAGCCAAAAACATTCAGTACTTC. Translated: CASSFRDRGSLAKNIQYF.

V is TRBV3-1 (or the pseudogene TRBV3-2) and J is TRBJ2-7; D may correspond to TRBD1 or TRBD2 (5 bases each). The V and J ends lost 4 bases and 0 bases respectively, with 19 bases between them. Germline V gene sequence: CDR1 LGHDT, CDR2 YNNKEL (reference sequence). The CDR3 runs 17 residues. CDR3 coding DNA: TGTGCCAGCAGCCCCCCGGCAGGGACGAAAAGCTCCTACGAGCAGTACTTC. Protein product: CASSPPAGTKSSYEQYF.